These 18 T cell receptor beta chains originate from one sample sequenced in a study of cytomegalovirus exposure and HLA in healthy donors. 13 Jbeta primers and 60 Vbeta primers were used for the PCR. TCRdb's table, derived via immunoSEQ multiplex PCR, lists solely in-frame clones and lacks some. The table lists about 100,000 clones, about four fifths of them singletons. The sample was PBMCs. These receptors were obtained from a woman aged 40 to 50 in good health and CMV-seronegative.

CDR3 nucleotide sequence: TGTGCCAGAAGCTTGATTGTGCCAGGGGAGAACCAGCCCCAGCATTTT. Translation gives CARSLIVPGENQPQHF. This chain uses TRBV5-3 with TRBJ1-5; perhaps TRBD1 as D (6 bases). TRBV5-3 is reported as an ORF; its role is uncertain. V was pared by 1 base and J by 7 bases, with 18 bases between. This CDR3 contains 16 residues.

The DNA of the CDR3 is TGTGCCAGCAGCTTGATAGGGGTGACTGAAGCTTTCTTT. This gives the protein CASSLIGVTEAFF. V usage is TRBV5-4 and J usage is TRBJ1-1; possible D gene TRBD1, 5 bases. CDR1 is SGHNT, CDR2 YYREEE, per germline (reference sequence). Trimming left V 1 base short and J 5 bases short, with 9 bases between. The CDR3 is 13 amino acids. The whole variable domain, remainder taken from reference TRBV5-4 and TRBJ1-1, is ETGVTQSPTHLIKTRGQQVTLRCSSQSGHNTVSWYQQALGQGPQFIFQYYREEENGRGNFPPRFSGLQFPNYSSELNVNALELDDSALYLCASSLIGVTEAFFGQGTRLTVV.

The J gene is TRBJ2-7, the V gene TRBV28; TRBD1 matches 7 bases. The V gene's germline CDR1 is MDHEN and CDR2 SYDVKM. CDR3 length equals 15 residues. V shed 1 base, J shed 3 bases, and the junction held 6 bases outside the gene matches. CDR3: CASSLSRAGGYEQYF. The CDR3, as DNA: TGTGCCAGCAGTTTATCAAGGGCAGGGGGCTACGAGCAGTACTTC.

The rearrangement joins TRBV27 to TRBJ2-7, with 7 bases lining up with TRBD2. CDR1 and CDR2 (germline): MNHEY, SMNVEV (reference sequence). Unmatched junction bases numbered 9, after V lost 4 bases and J lost 3 bases. This CDR3 is built from 15 residues. The CDR3 coding sequence is TGTGCCAGCAGTTGGCCCAGGGAGGGGATCTACGAGCAGTACTTC. It codes for CASSWPREGIYEQYF.

The CDR3 loop is CASVKGGGCEAFF. The CDR3 DNA follows: TGTGCCAGCGTGAAGGGGGGAGGGTGTGAAGCTTTCTTT. This chain links TRBV28 with TRBJ1-1, with a tentative D call TRBD1 (6 bases). Trimming stripped 8 bases from V and 7 bases from J, with 17 bases between. Per germline, CDR1 MDHEN and CDR2 SYDVKM. CDR3 length equals 13 residues.

V gene TRBV2 combines with J gene TRBJ1-1; D might be TRBD1 (6 bases). The CDR3 is 11 amino acids. CDR1 is SNHLY and CDR2 is FYNNEI in the germline V gene. The V end was cut by 6 bases, the J end by 5 bases, with 7 bases between. CDR3 amino acids: CASSRGTEAFF. The DNA for the CDR3 is TGTGCCAGCAGCAGGGGAACTGAAGCTTTCTTT.

This clone is categorized as medium-sized. This chain joins TRBV10-3 and TRBJ2-3; 7 positions match TRBD1. The CDR3 is made up of 16 amino acids. The V gene's germline CDR1 is ENHRY and CDR2 SYGVKD. Trimming cost V 0 bases and J 3 bases; bases outside gene matches: 6. The CDR3 protein is CAISESGQGETDTQYF. The CDR3 bases are TGTGCCATCAGTGAGTCGGGTCAGGGGGAGACAGATACGCAGTATTTT.

The chain is built from TRBV20-1 and TRBJ1-2; 9 nucleotides match TRBD1. CDR1 and CDR2 from the germline V gene are DFQATT and SNEGSKA (reference sequence). CDR3 length equals 11 residues. Trimming took 6 bases from V and 7 from J; bases not matched to a gene: 3. CDR3 in amino acids: CSASTGGGYTF. DNA for the CDR3: TGCAGTGCATCGACAGGGGGTGGCTACACCTTC.

The V and J genes are TRBV7-2 and TRBJ2-1; D might be TRBD2 (5 bases). The CDR3 length is 14 residues. Trimming stripped 5 bases from V and 7 bases from J, with 15 bases between. The germline CDR1 and CDR2 sequences are SGHTA and FQGNSA. CDR3 sequence: CASSPAAQNNEQFF. The DNA for the CDR3 is TGTGCCAGCAGCCCAGCGGCGCAGAATAATGAGCAGTTCTTC. The full variable domain, rest sourced from reference TRBV7-2 and TRBJ2-1, is GAGVSQSPSNKVTEKGKDVELRCDPISGHTALYWYRQSLGQGLEFLIYFQGNSAPDKSGLPSDRFSAERTGGSVSTLTIQRTQQEDSAVYLCASSPAAQNNEQFFGPGTRLTVL.

This clone was recorded a few times. The gene calls are TRBV5-4 and TRBJ2-7; D uncertain. This CDR3 is built from 13 residues. Germline V gives CDR1 SGHNT, CDR2 YYREEE (reference sequence). Trimming took 3 bases from V and 0 from J, leaving 7 bases between them. This chain's CDR3 is CASSYVSSYEQYF. The DNA for the CDR3 is TGTGCCAGCAGCTACGTGAGCTCCTACGAGCAGTACTTC.

In its sample, this clone was seen a few times. The V and J genes are TRBV28 and TRBJ1-5; the match to TRBD1 covers 7 bases. Germline V CDR1 and CDR2: MDHEN, SYDVKM. The CDR3 has 18 residues. V dropped 3 bases and J dropped 0; count of bases not matched to a gene: 11. The CDR3 loop is CASSLGQGVGYSNQPQHF. The DNA of the CDR3 is TGTGCCAGCAGTTTGGGGCAGGGGGTGGGTTATAGCAATCAGCCCCAGCATTTT.

The J gene is TRBJ2-3, the V gene TRBV11-2; 9 nucleotides match TRBD1. The CDR3 is 17 residues long. Per the germline V gene, CDR1 is SGHAT and CDR2 is FQNNGV. With 3 bases clipped from V and 2 bases from J, the junction kept 9 bases outside the gene matches. DNA of the CDR3: TGTGCCAGCAGCTTCCCCTCGACAGGGGGAGACACAGATACGCAGTATTTT. Residues: CASSFPSTGGDTDTQYF.

The chain recombines TRBV7-8 with TRBJ1-2; D may be TRBD1 (5 bases). Trimming shortened V by 1 base and J by 4 bases, and 10 bases separated the two germline ends. Germline V gene lookup returns CDR1 SGHVS and CDR2 FQNEAQ. This CDR3 is 14 amino acids long. CDR3 residues: CASSLGFGGYGYTF. CDR3 bases: TGTGCCAGCAGCTTAGGGTTCGGGGGCTATGGCTACACCTTC.

The CDR3 DNA is TGTGCCAGCTCACCAGCCGGGACTGAGAACACTGAAGCTTTCTTT. This sequence encodes CASSPAGTENTEAFF. This chain joins TRBV18 and TRBJ1-1, with D tentatively TRBD1 (5 bases). Germline values: CDR1 KGHSH, CDR2 LQKENI. The CDR3 consists of 15 residues. V lost 2 bases and J lost 1, with 11 bases in between.

The chain employs TRBV7-3 and TRBJ2-7; possibly TRBD1 for D (6 bases). This CDR3 spans 16 amino acids. Germline V gene lookup returns CDR1 SGHTA and CDR2 FQGTGA. Trimming took 1 base from V and 5 from J, leaving 18 bases between them. The CDR3 bases are TGTGCCAGCAGCTTAAATGGGGGCGCAGGGTTAAACGAGCAGTACTTC. Translation gives CASSLNGGAGLNEQYF.

The V gene is TRBV5-1, the J gene TRBJ2-2; TRBD2 matches at 11 bases. Germline V lookup: CDR1 SGHRS, CDR2 YFSETQ. Trimming took 0 bases from V and 2 from J; bases not matched to a gene: 3. The CDR3 consists of 17 residues. As DNA, the CDR3 is TGCGCCAGCAGCTTGGAACTAGCGGGGGTCAACACCGGGGAGCTGTTTTTT. It encodes CASSLELAGVNTGELFF.

The V gene is TRBV11-3, the J gene TRBJ2-1; possible D gene TRBD1, 6 bases. V was pared by 3 bases and J by 9 bases, with 12 bases between. The CDR3 has 13 residues. Per the germline V gene, CDR1 is SGHNT and CDR2 is YENEEA. This CDR3 is CASSFEGDGEQFF. The CDR3 nucleotides read TGTGCCAGCAGCTTTGAGGGGGACGGTGAGCAGTTCTTC.

For this clone: One junction end does not reproduce the germline sequence, and a read error may be involved. The chain employs TRBV13 and TRBJ1-6; tentatively, D is TRBD1 (5 bases). The CDR3 loop spans 12 amino acids. Per germline, CDR1 PRHDT and CDR2 FYEKMQ (reference sequence). The CDR3 nucleotides read TGTGCCAGCAGTCGGGGGGTGGAACCCCTCAACTTT. It codes for CASSRGVEPLNF.